This TCR beta chain was sequenced for a study of Ad26.COV2.S vaccination and SARS-CoV-2 variants. This clone has only one observation. Treatment defined: some 20 received Ad26.COV2.S at low or high dose, single or two shots; about 5 received placebo; per-sample allocation not given. The study sampled participants on day 63 after the first vaccine or placebo injection. V lost 5 bases and J lost 13; bases outside the gene matches: 14. CDR1 and CDR2 (germline): SGHTA, FQGNSA. The CDR3 loop spans 14 amino acids. Sequencing used immunoSEQ multiplex PCR; TCRdb keeps in-frame clones, though not all of them. The sample has about 440,000 clones; about 90% are singletons.

The source material was peripheral blood, sampled in a trial of Ad26.COV2.S vaccine versus placebo. This clonotype originated in a person between 18 and 60 years old who received the Ad26.COV2.S COVID-19 vaccine or a placebo. This sequence joins TRBV7-2 and TRBJ2-1; the match to TRBD1 covers 7 bases. The CDR3 sequence: CASSRNRGSVSQFF. DNA of the CDR3: TGTGCCAGCAGCCGCAACAGGGGCAGTGTCTCTCAGTTCTTC.